This T cell receptor beta chain was profiled in a study of spatial heterogeneity in lung cancer (dated by TCRdb to the late 2010s). Notes on the research overall: Beta-chain transcripts were consistently detected in greater numbers than alpha-chain transcripts, which likely reflected higher beta-chain transcript abundance. In the raw uncorrected reads, each unique combination of TCR and UMI appeared on average more than ten times. TCR alpha and beta repertoires were quantitatively compared across multiple tumor regions, matched nontumor lung and blood in non-small cell lung cancer. TCR repertoire features were related to nonsynonymous mutation counts determined by whole-exome sequencing of tumor tissue. Both alpha and beta chains were TCR-sequenced in samples taken at surgery, namely 220 tumor regions, more than 62 matched nontumor lung samples and around 53 PBMC samples.

This clonotype has a count of ten or more. What this receptor recognizes is not known. Base-call qualities are not available, and no considerably larger clone is one nucleotide away. On the study overall, not on this receptor specifically: Ubiquitous expanded tumor TCRs were detected in blood more often at tumor resection than at routine follow-up. Confirming at a functional level the hypothesis that regional TCRs recognize regional mutations was considered to require additional single-cell paired TCR alpha and beta sequencing.

The sample's time point label is to be understood as: sample taken at primary tumor resection. TCR sequencing used whole RNA extracted from tumor and nontumor lung tissue, or from cryopreserved PBMC samples, without cell sorting. Samples were obtained from around 72 patients with early-stage, untreated non-small cell lung cancer from the lung TRACERx cohort. A patient was chosen for TCR sequencing only when enough RNA was available from at least two tumor regions. Library prep was done by 5' RACE. The instrument was a NextSeq 500. To allow correction of PCR and sequencing errors, the TCR library protocol tagged every TCR cDNA molecule with a unique molecular identifier. On the authors' methods: Decombinator tools were used for TCR identification, UMI-based error correction and CDR3 extraction. Expanded TCRs were defined as those above a frequency of 2 per 1,000, corresponding to the top 1% of the tumor frequency distribution. Each repertoire was subsampled 100 times to 5,000 TCRs, after which Renyi diversity was computed with the R vegan package. To build CDR3 similarity networks, amino acid triplet string-kernel similarity was used, and CDR3s were connected when their pairwise similarity was above 0.82. The public reads were reanalyzed by TCRdb: fastp trimming at Q25, MiXCR alignment, in-frame beta chains only. Identical CDR3 protein sequences are pooled into one entry, listed with their most common genes and DNA. TCRdb assigned the V and J calls; the authors' analysis was not used. The sample table shows fewer than 45,000 distinct CDR3 sequences, and 6% to 7% are seen once. 43% of the sample is in the top ten clones.

The receptor was derived from a female donor with early-stage non-small cell lung cancer. Material: PBMCs, obtained at surgery.

CDR3 sequence: CSVSRELDNEQFF. The DNA sequence is as follows: TGCAGCGTTTCCAGGGAATTAGACAATGAGCAGTTCTTC. Rearrangement joined TRBV29-1 to TRBJ2-1; possibly the D gene is TRBD1, per 5 matching bases. V loses 5 bases of germline sequence and J loses 5 bases, and the interval between the two ends is 13 bases. CDR1 and CDR2, per the germline V gene, are SQVTM and ANQGSEA. There are 13 amino acids in the CDR3, from cysteine to phenylalanine inclusive. Only CDR3 DNA is held: 39 bases, read in frame from base 1.